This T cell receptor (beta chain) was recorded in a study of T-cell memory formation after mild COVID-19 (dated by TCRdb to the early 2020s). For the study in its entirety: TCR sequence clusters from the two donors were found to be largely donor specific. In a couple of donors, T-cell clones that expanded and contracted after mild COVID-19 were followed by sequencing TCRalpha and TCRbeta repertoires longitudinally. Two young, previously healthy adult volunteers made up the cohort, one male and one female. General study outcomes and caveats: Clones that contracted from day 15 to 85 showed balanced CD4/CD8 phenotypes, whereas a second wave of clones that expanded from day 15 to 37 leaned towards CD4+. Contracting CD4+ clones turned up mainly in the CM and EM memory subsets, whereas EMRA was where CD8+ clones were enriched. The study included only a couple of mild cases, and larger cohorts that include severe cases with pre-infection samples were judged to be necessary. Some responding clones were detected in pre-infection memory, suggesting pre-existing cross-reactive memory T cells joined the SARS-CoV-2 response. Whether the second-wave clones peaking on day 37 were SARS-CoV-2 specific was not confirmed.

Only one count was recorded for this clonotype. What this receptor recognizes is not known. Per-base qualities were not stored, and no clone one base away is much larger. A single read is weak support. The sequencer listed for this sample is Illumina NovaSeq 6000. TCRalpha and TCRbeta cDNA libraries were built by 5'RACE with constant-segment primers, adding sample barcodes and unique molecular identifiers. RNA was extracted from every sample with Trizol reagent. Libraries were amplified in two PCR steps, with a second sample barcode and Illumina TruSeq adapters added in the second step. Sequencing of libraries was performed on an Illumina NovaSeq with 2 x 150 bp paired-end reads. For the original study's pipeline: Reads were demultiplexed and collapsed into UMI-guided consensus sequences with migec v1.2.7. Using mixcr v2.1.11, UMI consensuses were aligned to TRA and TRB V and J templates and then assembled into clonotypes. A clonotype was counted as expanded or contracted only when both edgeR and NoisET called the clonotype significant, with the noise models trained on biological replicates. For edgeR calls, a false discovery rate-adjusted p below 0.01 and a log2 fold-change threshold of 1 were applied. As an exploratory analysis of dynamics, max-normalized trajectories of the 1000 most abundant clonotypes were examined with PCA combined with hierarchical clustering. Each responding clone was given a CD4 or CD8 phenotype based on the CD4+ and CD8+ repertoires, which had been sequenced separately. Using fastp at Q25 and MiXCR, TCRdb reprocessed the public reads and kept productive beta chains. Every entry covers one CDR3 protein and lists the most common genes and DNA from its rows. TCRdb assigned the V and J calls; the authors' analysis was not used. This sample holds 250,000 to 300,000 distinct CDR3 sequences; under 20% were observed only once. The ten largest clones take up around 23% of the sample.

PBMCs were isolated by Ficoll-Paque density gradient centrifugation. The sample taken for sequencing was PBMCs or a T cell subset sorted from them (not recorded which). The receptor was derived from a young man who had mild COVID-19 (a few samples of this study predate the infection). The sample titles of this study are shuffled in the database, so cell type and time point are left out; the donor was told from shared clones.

The CDR3: CASTPPNQETQYF. The bases read TGTGCCAGCACGCCACCCAACCAAGAGACCCAGTACTTC. In this chain, TRBV3-1 is recombined with TRBJ2-5, with the D gene not confidently named. From its cysteine to its phenylalanine, the CDR3 spans 13 amino acids. Of all the DNA, just the CDR3 is kept, 39 bases in frame from base 1. CDR1 is given as LGHDT and CDR2 as YNNKEL, both from the germline V gene (reference sequence). The V and J ends are trimmed by 7 bases and 0 bases, leaving 9 bases between them.